This is a list of T cell receptor beta chains from one sample in a study of T cell repertoires in cytomegalovirus infection. TCRdb reprocessed the reads via MiXCR and lists one record per CDR3 protein. The sample includes around 490,000 distinct CDR3 sequences, about 26% of them seen just once. The sample taken for sequencing was PBMCs. Receptors originate from a human donor in good health (CMV status not recorded). Some clones in this sample may be carry-over from other donors' samples. Both conserved end residues are part of each CDR3. D genes are given only for firm matches. The size of a clone is reported for some rows only, either as once, few or many, or as a class for expanded clones.

D gene: TRBD2
V gene: TRBV4-1
J gene: TRBJ2-1
clone size: .
CDR3 protein: CASSQALAGTSYNEQFF
CDR3 DNA: TGCGCCAGCAGCCAAGCGCTAGCGGGAACGTCCTACAATGAGCAGTTCTTC

D gene: .
V gene: TRBV15
J gene: TRBJ2-2
clone size: few
CDR3 protein: CATSPRLDPGELFF
CDR3 DNA: TGTGCCACCAGCCCCCGGTTGGACCCCGGGGAGCTGTTTTTT

D gene: .
V gene: TRBV30
J gene: TRBJ2-5
clone size: .
CDR3 protein: CAWSTLETQYF
CDR3 DNA: TGTGCCTGGAGTACACTTGAGACCCAGTACTTC

D gene: .
V gene: TRBV4-1
J gene: TRBJ1-1
clone size: .
CDR3 protein: CASSQGTLNTEAFF
CDR3 DNA: TGCGCCAGCAGCCAAGGGACATTGAACACTGAAGCTTTCTTT

D gene: .
V gene: TRBV7-8
J gene: TRBJ1-1
clone size: many
CDR3 protein: CASRRTRRNMNTEAFF
CDR3 DNA: TGTGCCAGCAGGCGTACTAGGAGGAACATGAACACTGAAGCTTTCTTT

D gene: .
V gene: TRBV10-3
J gene: TRBJ1-2
clone size: .
CDR3 protein: CAISGSAGQGYTF
CDR3 DNA: TGTGCCATCAGTGGGTCGGCAGGCCAGGGCTACACCTTC

D gene: .
V gene: TRBV7-2
J gene: TRBJ2-6
clone size: many
CDR3 protein: CASSLWGGANVLTF
CDR3 DNA: TGTGCCAGCAGCCTATGGGGGGGGGCCAACGTCCTGACTTTC

D gene: .
V gene: TRBV2
J gene: TRBJ2-1
clone size: .
CDR3 protein: CASSDGPSTYHNEQFF
CDR3 DNA: TGTGCCAGCAGTGACGGGCCATCGACATATCACAATGAGCAGTTCTTC

D gene: .
V gene: TRBV7-9
J gene: TRBJ2-1
clone size: many
CDR3 protein: CASSLYHNEQFF
CDR3 DNA: TGTGCCAGCAGCCTTTACCACAATGAGCAGTTCTTC

D gene: TRBD2
V gene: TRBV7-7
J gene: TRBJ2-3
clone size: few
CDR3 protein: CASSQNLAGGTDTQYF
CDR3 DNA: TGTGCCAGCAGCCAAAACTTAGCGGGAGGAACAGATACGCAGTATTTT

D gene: TRBD2
V gene: TRBV5-4
J gene: TRBJ2-3
clone size: many
CDR3 protein: CASSPDPGLAADTQYF
CDR3 DNA: TGTGCCAGCAGCCCTGACCCGGGACTAGCAGCAGATACGCAGTATTTT

D gene: .
V gene: TRBV2
J gene: TRBJ2-1
clone size: few
CDR3 protein: CASSERQGGHEQFF
CDR3 DNA: TGTGCCAGCAGTGAACGGCAGGGTGGGCATGAGCAGTTCTTC

D gene: .
V gene: TRBV7-9
J gene: TRBJ1-3
clone size: .
CDR3 protein: CASSLSIGRISGNTIYF
CDR3 DNA: TGTGCCAGCAGCTTATCAATAGGACGGATCTCTGGAAACACCATATATTTT

D gene: TRBD2
V gene: TRBV12-3/TRBV12-4
J gene: TRBJ2-5
clone size: few
CDR3 protein: CASRTSGRQETQYF
CDR3 DNA: TGTGCCAGCAGGACTAGCGGACGTCAAGAGACCCAGTACTTC

D gene: .
V gene: TRBV7-6
J gene: TRBJ1-6
clone size: .
CDR3 protein: CASSFAINSPLHF
CDR3 DNA: TGTGCCAGCAGCTTCGCGATTAATTCACCCCTCCACTTT

D gene: .
V gene: TRBV5-4
J gene: TRBJ2-7
clone size: few
CDR3 protein: CASSLKTSPYEQYF
CDR3 DNA: TGTGCCAGCAGCTTGAAAACTAGCCCCTACGAGCAGTACTTC

D gene: .
V gene: TRBV10-3
J gene: TRBJ2-6
clone size: few
CDR3 protein: CAISSGVGANVLTF
CDR3 DNA: TGTGCCATCAGTTCAGGGGTAGGGGCCAACGTCCTGACTTTC

D gene: TRBD1
V gene: TRBV5-4
J gene: TRBJ1-6
clone size: .
CDR3 protein: CASSRGTAYNSPLHF
CDR3 DNA: TGTGCCAGCAGCAGAGGGACAGCTTATAATTCACCCCTCCACTTT

D gene: .
V gene: TRBV4-3
J gene: TRBJ1-1
clone size: few
CDR3 protein: CASSHVIGNTEAFF
CDR3 DNA: TGCGCCAGCAGCCACGTAATAGGGAACACTGAAGCTTTCTTT

D gene: .
V gene: TRBV5-1
J gene: TRBJ2-2
clone size: .
CDR3 protein: CASSFLGFGELFF
CDR3 DNA: TGCGCCAGCAGCTTTCTAGGTTTCGGGGAGCTGTTTTTT

D gene: TRBD2
V gene: TRBV12-3/TRBV12-4
J gene: TRBJ2-1
clone size: .
CDR3 protein: CASSGAGAEQFF
CDR3 DNA: TGTGCCAGCAGTGGGGCGGGAGCTGAGCAGTTCTTC

D gene: .
V gene: TRBV7-8
J gene: TRBJ2-2
clone size: few
CDR3 protein: CASSLGAVSGELFF
CDR3 DNA: TGTGCCAGCAGCTTAGGGGCAGTGTCGGGGGAGCTGTTTTTT

D gene: .
V gene: TRBV4-2
J gene: TRBJ2-7
clone size: few
CDR3 protein: CASSQDRLRDGQYF
CDR3 DNA: TGTGCCAGCAGCCAAGATCGTCTGCGGGACGGGCAGTACTTC

D gene: .
V gene: TRBV5-6
J gene: TRBJ1-2
clone size: .
CDR3 protein: CASSLSLAGLRYGYTF
CDR3 DNA: TGTGCCAGCAGCTTGTCTCTGGCAGGGCTGCGATATGGCTACACCTTC

D gene: TRBD1
V gene: TRBV6-5
J gene: TRBJ1-1
clone size: .
CDR3 protein: CASSVQGVNTEAFF
CDR3 DNA: TGTGCCAGCAGTGTACAGGGGGTAAATACTGAAGCTTTCTTT

D gene: .
V gene: TRBV6-1
J gene: TRBJ2-7
clone size: few
CDR3 protein: CATTQMTGLTYEQYF
CDR3 DNA: TGTGCCACCACCCAAATGACCGGACTGACCTACGAGCAGTACTTC

D gene: .
V gene: TRBV6-5
J gene: TRBJ2-2
clone size: .
CDR3 protein: CASRDVRGASTGELFF
CDR3 DNA: TGTGCCAGCAGGGATGTACGGGGGGCGAGCACCGGGGAGCTGTTTTTT

D gene: .
V gene: TRBV6-5
J gene: TRBJ1-3
clone size: many
CDR3 protein: CASSGSRVGNTIYF
CDR3 DNA: TGTGCCAGCAGTGGAAGCAGGGTTGGAAACACCATATATTTT

D gene: .
V gene: TRBV27
J gene: TRBJ1-1
clone size: .
CDR3 protein: CASSIAVGTEAFF
CDR3 DNA: TGTGCCAGCAGCATAGCAGTGGGCACTGAAGCTTTCTTT